This T cell receptor (beta chain) originates from a study of blood T cell repertoires in COVID-19. Whole-study context: T cells, B-cell-depleted T cells, or PBMCs supplied cDNA or gDNA.

From germline, CDR1 is LNHDA and CDR2 SQIVND (reference sequence). The CDR3 consists of 15 residues. V dropped 5 bases and J dropped 4 bases, with 17 bases sitting between them. Original data processing: Scientists estimated how many nucleated cells there were by amplifying reference gene primers. Sequencing used immunoSEQ multiplex PCR; TCRdb keeps in-frame clones, though not all of them. The V and J calls and the clone size are those of that table, but D and trimming were determined from the DNA. This table holds about 250,000 clones, about 87% found once. Grouping used clinical history reported by participants in a survey and questionnaire. Cohort 3 recovered donors had two negative PCRs, clearance, or symptom resolution.

The source is a woman aged 50 to 65 who had recovered from COVID-19. The gene calls are TRBV19 and TRBJ1-2; no clear D gene. The source material was PBMCs or T cells enriched from blood (not recorded which). The DNA for the CDR3 is TGTGCCAGTAGTCCCCGGGGAGGGAGAAGCTATGGCTACACCTTC. Translating it yields CASSPRGGRSYGYTF.